This T cell receptor (beta chain) originates from a study of T cells in Graves' hyperthyroidism and ophthalmopathy. This clonotype has just a few counts. The antigen is undetermined. Study outcomes and limitations: Most thyroid clonotypes with frequency above 0.001 were detected in blood.

Ophthalmopathy in the patients scored at least 3 on Clinical Activity Score and at least 4 on NOSPECS grade, lasting under 3 months. Each 10 ml fresh peripheral blood draw supplied the PBMCs. The V end lost 2 bases, the J end lost 2 bases, and 13 bases lay between the germline ends. The CDR3 spans 14 residues. CDR1 DFQATT and CDR2 SNEGSKA come from the germline V gene (reference sequence). RNA transcripts provided the source from which TCR beta CDR3 regions were amplified. TCR CDR3 underwent first-round RT-PCR with the HTBI primer set. MiXCR, run by TCRdb on the multiplex PCR reads, gives a single entry per CDR3 protein. Of hundreds of thousands of distinct CDR3 sequences in the sample, around 16% were seen once.

This TCR came from a middle-aged woman with Graves' ophthalmopathy. V gene TRBV20-1 combines with J gene TRBJ2-7; tentatively, D is TRBD2 (6 bases). The sample was blood. The CDR3 reads CSARKLADAYEQYF. In DNA, the CDR3 is TGCAGTGCTAGAAAACTAGCTGACGCCTACGAGCAGTACTTC.